Listed here are 17 T cell receptor beta chains from one sample, sequenced in a study of cytomegalovirus exposure and HLA in healthy donors. Primers for the PCR totalled 60 Vbeta and 13 Jbeta. Clones were read by immunoSEQ multiplex PCR, and TCRdb kept only the in-frame ones, dropping some. This sample has approximately 110,000 clones, with less than 75% found just once. Sequenced material: PBMCs. The receptors shown here come from a woman aged 40-49 years in good health and CMV-seronegative.

This clone was seen more than once but under ten times. The genes are TRBV6-5 and TRBJ1-2, with TRBD1 matching 7 bases. The CDR3 sequence is 13 residues long. V dropped 6 bases and J dropped 8; count of bases not matched to a gene: 9. The germline CDR1 and CDR2 sequences are MNHEY and SVGAGI. The chain's CDR3 is CASSRTGFRGYTF. CDR3 DNA sequence: TGTGCCAGCAGCCGGACAGGCTTTAGGGGCTACACCTTC.

The chain employs TRBV10-2 and TRBJ1-1; D is uncertain. V lost 6 bases, J lost 10 bases, and 27 bases lay in between. This CDR3 contains 16 residues. Germline V CDR1 and CDR2: WSHSY, SAAADI. CDR3 bases: TGCGCCAGCAGCGACGTATCCCCATGGGTCGCACCGGGAGCTTTCTTT. Protein: CASSDVSPWVAPGAFF.

This clone was counted a few times. The V call is TRBV19, the J call TRBJ1-1; 9 bases match TRBD1. The V gene end was trimmed by 4 bases and the J gene end by 5 bases; junction bases not matched to a gene: 5. The CDR3 contains 14 residues. Germline V CDR1 and CDR2: LNHDA, SQIVND (reference sequence). The CDR3 loop is CASSRTGAGTEAFF. The CDR3 DNA sequence: TGTGCCAGTAGTAGGACAGGGGCAGGGACTGAAGCTTTCTTT.

V usage is TRBV4-2 and J usage is TRBJ2-7; a weak D match, TRBD1 (7 bases). Looked up from germline, CDR1 is LGHNA and CDR2 is YNFKEQ. V shed 4 bases and J shed 3 bases, with 10 bases lying between them. This CDR3 has 13 amino acids. CDR3 DNA: TGTGCCAGCAGCCGCGGGACAGACTACGAGCAGTACTTC. Its translation is CASSRGTDYEQYF.

A word on this clone: Other DNA sequences of this sample code for an identical CDR3. J is TRBJ2-5 and V is TRBV4-1; 9 positions agree with TRBD1. The length of the CDR3 is 11 residues. CDR1 is MGHRA and CDR2 is YSYEKL in the germline V gene. V shed 5 bases, J shed 14 bases, and the junction held 6 bases outside the gene matches. Here the CDR3 DNA reads TGCGCCAGCAGCTACCGGGACAGGGTCTACTTC. Translation: CASSYRDRVYF.

The count of this clone is one. V usage is TRBV10-3 and J usage is TRBJ1-1, with unresolved D. Per germline, CDR1 ENHRY and CDR2 SYGVKD. V was clipped by 6 bases and J by 4 bases, with 18 bases between them. This CDR3 comprises 15 residues. CDR3 DNA: TGTGCCATCAGCCCCTCGGACGTCGGGAGCACTGAAGCTTTCTTT. This encodes CAISPSDVGSTEAFF.

The CDR3 DNA is TGCGCCAGCAGTGGTTTAGCGCGGGGGGAGCAGTACTTC. It codes for CASSGLARGEQYF. The chain recombines TRBV5-1 with TRBJ2-5; 8 bases are a match to TRBD2. The length of the CDR3 is 13 residues. Per the germline V gene, CDR1 is SGHRS and CDR2 is YFSETQ. With V trimmed by 5 bases and J by 11 bases, 11 bases remained unmatched.

The chain combines TRBV5-5 with TRBJ1-2; D gene uncertain. Trimming removed 2 bases at V and 5 bases at J, with 19 bases between. The germline V gene has CDR1 SGHKS and CDR2 YYEKEE (reference sequence). The CDR3 sequence is 16 residues long. Here the CDR3 reads CASSFLPSQRGYGYTF. The CDR3 coding sequence is TGTGCCAGCAGCTTTCTTCCAAGCCAACGAGGGTATGGCTACACCTTC.

In DNA form, the CDR3 reads TGCGCCAGCAGCCAAGATGGGAGACTGGCCTCTGGAAACACCATATATTTT. Translating it yields CASSQDGRLASGNTIYF. This chain uses TRBV4-3 with TRBJ1-3; D not certain. V shed 0 bases and J shed 0 bases, with 12 bases lying between them. CDR3 length: 17 amino acids. The germline V gene encodes CDR1 LGHNA and CDR2 YSLEER.

This sequence joins TRBV6-1 and TRBJ2-7; 11 bases agree with TRBD2. V dropped 6 bases and J dropped 3; count of bases not matched to a gene: 7. Per the germline V gene, CDR1 is MNHNS and CDR2 is SASEGT. The CDR3 has 15 residues. CDR3 amino acids: CASRVSGTSGYEQYF. Here the CDR3 DNA reads TGTGCCAGCAGAGTTTCCGGGACTAGCGGCTACGAGCAGTACTTC.

The rearrangement uses TRBV9 and TRBJ2-7; tentatively, D is TRBD2 (5 bases). Germline values: CDR1 SGDLS, CDR2 YYNGEE. The V end was cut by 0 bases, the J end by 0 bases, with 10 bases between. The CDR3 loop spans 15 amino acids. CDR3 nucleotide sequence: TGTGCCAGCAGCGTAGCTTTGGGGAGCTCCTACGAGCAGTACTTC. It specifies CASSVALGSSYEQYF.

The sample holds a few counts of this clone. The V call is TRBV5-4, the J call TRBJ2-1; unclear D gene. Trimming left V 2 bases short and J 4 bases short, with 13 bases between. The CDR3 is 15 residues long. Germline assignment: CDR1 SGHNT and CDR2 YYREEE (reference sequence). Here the CDR3 DNA reads TGTGCCAGCAGCTTTCGTGGTAAGACTTACAATGAGCAGTTCTTC. Its protein is CASSFRGKTYNEQFF.

The chain links TRBV7-9 to TRBJ2-2, with D possibly matching TRBD2 (6 bases). This CDR3 contains 16 residues. Germline V gene sequence: CDR1 SEHNR, CDR2 FQNEAQ (reference sequence). The V and J ends lost 3 bases and 7 bases respectively, with 18 bases between them. DNA of the CDR3: TGTGCCAGCAGCTTTTACCCGGGAGCCCAGGGCGGGGAGCTGTTTTTT. It encodes CASSFYPGAQGGELFF. The full variable domain, rest sourced from reference TRBV7-9 and TRBJ2-2, is DTGVSQNPRHKITKRGQNVTFRCDPISEHNRLYWYRQTLGQGPEFLTYFQNEAQLEKSRLLSDRFSAERPKGSFSTLEIQRTEQGDSAMYLCASSFYPGAQGGELFFGEGSRLTVL.

This clone was found a few times. The chain recombines TRBV9 with TRBJ2-2; 8 bases match TRBD1. The germline V gene encodes CDR1 SGDLS and CDR2 YYNGEE. The CDR3 is 16 residues long. V lost 6 bases to trimming and J lost 1 base; unmatched junction nucleotides: 8. The CDR3: CASNALGTGNTGELFF. Written as DNA, the CDR3 is TGTGCCAGCAACGCCCTCGGGACAGGGAACACCGGGGAGCTGTTTTTT.

Of note for this clone: Distinct nucleotide sequences in the sample also encode this CDR3. This sequence joins TRBV18 and TRBJ2-3; 9 bases agree with TRBD2. J was trimmed by 4 bases and V by 3 bases; bases with no gene match: 5. There are 15 residues in the CDR3. Germline assignment: CDR1 KGHSH and CDR2 LQKENI. CDR3 in amino acids: CASSPLAGEADTQYF. The CDR3 DNA reads TGTGCCAGCTCACCCTTAGCGGGAGAGGCAGATACGCAGTATTTT.

The chain has TRBV4-3 and TRBJ1-6, with a possible D match to TRBD1 (6 bases). CDR1 and CDR2 (germline): LGHNA, YSLEER. The CDR3 length is 15 residues. Trimming left V 2 bases short and J 7 bases short, with 12 bases between. CDR3 residues: CASSQTTGTNSPLHF. For the CDR3, the DNA is TGCGCCAGCAGCCAAACAACAGGGACCAATTCACCCCTCCACTTT.

The chain joins TRBV4-1 to TRBJ1-3; D is uncertain. V was cut by 3 bases and J by 0 bases, with 12 bases left in between. The CDR3 is 16 amino acids. Germline CDR1 is MGHRA and CDR2 is YSYEKL. The CDR3 nucleotides are TGCGCCAGCAGCCATCCCGGGTCCAGCTCTGGAAACACCATATATTTT. Protein: CASSHPGSSSGNTIYF.